What follows describes a single TCR beta chain. The data were taken from a study of T cell responses to AZD1222 COVID-19 vaccine. The data were produced by immunoSEQ multiplex PCR, yet TCRdb's version contains in-frame clones alone and is incomplete. The sample gives some 88,000 clones, less than 95% of which show up once; 5.4% is in the top ten. V dropped 5 bases and J dropped 0 bases, with 13 bases sitting between them. Germline V lookup: CDR1 SGHTA, CDR2 FQGTGA. This CDR3 comprises 15 residues. The specimen comprised peripheral blood, sampled 28 days after the second AZD1222 dose. The chain is built from TRBV7-3 and TRBJ1-1; TRBD1 might be the D (5 bases). This clonotype originated in an adult who received the AZD1222 COVID-19 vaccine. In nucleotides, the CDR3 is TGTGCCAGCAGCCGATCAGGGACGGTGAACACTGAAGCTTTCTTT. Translated: CASSRSGTVNTEAFF.